The source of this T cell receptor beta chain is a study of CD8 T cells in ankylosing spondylitis. Study-wide results and caveats: Roughly 8 highly homologous variants formed a TCR beta motif that appeared characteristic of ankylosing spondylitis blood. Past research had described some motif variants in reactive arthritis synovial fluid and blood. Disease-linked clones were reportedly significantly enriched in matched ankylosing spondylitis synovial fluid.

This clonotype was recorded many times. Its antigen is still unknown. It was by quantitative 5'-RACE with molecular barcodes that TCR beta libraries were made. One entry per CDR3 protein, called by TCRdb with MiXCR from the 5' RACE reads. This table holds 250,000 to 400,000 distinct CDR3 sequences, roughly 10% found once. Material for sequencing was blood, either unsorted or a sorted T cell fraction (not recorded which). This clonotype originated in a female donor with ankylosing spondylitis or in good health (not recorded which).

CDR3 nucleotide sequence: TGCGCCAGCAGCTTGGGAGTTGTAGGGGAAAGCTATGGCTACACCTTC. Encoded protein: CASSLGVVGESYGYTF. This rearrangement joins TRBV5-1 to TRBJ1-2; D may be TRBD1 (5 bases). The germline V gene has CDR1 SGHRS and CDR2 YFSETQ. The CDR3 spans 16 residues. V shed 0 bases and J shed 4 bases, with 16 bases lying between them.